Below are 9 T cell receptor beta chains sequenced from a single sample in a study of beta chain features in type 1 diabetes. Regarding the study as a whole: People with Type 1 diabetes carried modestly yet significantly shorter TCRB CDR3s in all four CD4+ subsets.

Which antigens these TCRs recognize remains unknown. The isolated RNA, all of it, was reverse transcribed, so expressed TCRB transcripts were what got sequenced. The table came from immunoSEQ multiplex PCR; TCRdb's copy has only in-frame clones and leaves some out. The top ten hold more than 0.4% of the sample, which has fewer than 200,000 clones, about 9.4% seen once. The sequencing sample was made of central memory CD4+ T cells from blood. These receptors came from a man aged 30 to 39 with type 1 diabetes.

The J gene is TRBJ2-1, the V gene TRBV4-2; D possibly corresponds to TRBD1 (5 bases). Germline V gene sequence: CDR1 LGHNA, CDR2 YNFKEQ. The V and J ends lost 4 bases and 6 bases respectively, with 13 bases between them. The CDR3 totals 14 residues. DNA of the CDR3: TGTGCCAGCAGCCCTGAATTAAGGGGCAATGAGCAGTTCTTC. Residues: CASSPELRGNEQFF.

CDR3: CASSLSLGEPQHF. CDR3 coding DNA: TGTGCCAGCAGCTTGAGTTTGGGCGAACCCCAGCATTTT. J is TRBJ1-5 and V is TRBV7-2; the D is unclear. The CDR3 covers 13 residues. The V gene's germline CDR1 is SGHTA and CDR2 FQGNSA. V was shortened by 3 bases and J by 10 bases, with 13 bases between the two germline ends.

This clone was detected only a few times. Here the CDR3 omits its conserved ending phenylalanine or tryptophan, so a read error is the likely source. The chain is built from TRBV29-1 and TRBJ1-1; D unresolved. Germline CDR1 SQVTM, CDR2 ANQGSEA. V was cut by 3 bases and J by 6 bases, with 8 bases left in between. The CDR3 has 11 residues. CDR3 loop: CSVDSNAEAFL. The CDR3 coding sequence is TGCAGCGTTGACTCCAACGCTGAAGCTTTCTTG.

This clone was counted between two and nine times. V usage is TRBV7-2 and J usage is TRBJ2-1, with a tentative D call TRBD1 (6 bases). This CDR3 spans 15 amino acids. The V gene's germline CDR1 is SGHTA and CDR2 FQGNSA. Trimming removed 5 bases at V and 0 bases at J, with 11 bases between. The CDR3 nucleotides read TGTGCCAGCAGCGGACAGTCTAGCTCCTACAATGAGCAGTTCTTC. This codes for CASSGQSSSYNEQFF.

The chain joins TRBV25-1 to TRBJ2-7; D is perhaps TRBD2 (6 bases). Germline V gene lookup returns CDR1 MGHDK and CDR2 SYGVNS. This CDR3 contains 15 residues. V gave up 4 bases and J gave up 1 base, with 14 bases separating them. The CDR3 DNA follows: TGTGCCAGCAGTGCCTCTGGCGGGGATTCCTACGAGCAGTACTTC. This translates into CASSASGGDSYEQYF.

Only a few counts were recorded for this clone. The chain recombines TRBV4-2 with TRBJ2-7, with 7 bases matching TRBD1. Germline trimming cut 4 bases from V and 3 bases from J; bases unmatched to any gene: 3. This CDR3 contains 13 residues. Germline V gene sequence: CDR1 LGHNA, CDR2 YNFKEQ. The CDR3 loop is CASSPRTGYEQYF. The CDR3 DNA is TGTGCCAGCAGCCCTAGGACAGGCTACGAGCAGTACTTC.

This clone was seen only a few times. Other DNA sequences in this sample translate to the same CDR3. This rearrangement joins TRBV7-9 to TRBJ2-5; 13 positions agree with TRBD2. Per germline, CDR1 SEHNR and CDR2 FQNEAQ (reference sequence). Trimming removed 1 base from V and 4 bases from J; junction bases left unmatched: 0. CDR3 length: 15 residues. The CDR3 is CASSLGLAGGETQYF. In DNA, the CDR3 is TGTGCCAGCAGCTTAGGACTAGCGGGAGGAGAGACCCAGTACTTC.

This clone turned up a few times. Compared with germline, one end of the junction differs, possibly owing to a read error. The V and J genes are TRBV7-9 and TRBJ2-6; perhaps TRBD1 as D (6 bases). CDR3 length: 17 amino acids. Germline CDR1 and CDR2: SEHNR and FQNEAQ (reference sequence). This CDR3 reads CASSQDRTYSGANVLTF. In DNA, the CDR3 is TGCGCCAGCAGCCAGGACAGAACTTACTCTGGGGCCAACGTCCTGACTTTC.

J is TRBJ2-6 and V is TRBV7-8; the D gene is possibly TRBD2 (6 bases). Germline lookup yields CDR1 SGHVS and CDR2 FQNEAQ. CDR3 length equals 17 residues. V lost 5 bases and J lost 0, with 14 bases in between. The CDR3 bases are TGTGCCAGCAGCCTTTGGGAGGTCAACTCTGGGGCCAACGTCCTGACTTTC. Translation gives CASSLWEVNSGANVLTF.